This section outlines one T cell receptor beta chain sequence together with its context. TCRdb's table, derived via immunoSEQ multiplex PCR, lists solely in-frame clones and lacks some. The data contain tens of thousands of clones, 83% of them singletons. The sample comes from a study of blood T cell repertoires in COVID-19. The germline V and J ends were trimmed by 4 bases and 4 bases, with 15 bases remaining between them. Germline lookup yields CDR1 SGDLS and CDR2 YYNGEE. The CDR3 is 15 residues long. The sequenced material came from peripheral blood. The source of this sequence is a man between 25 and 39 years old with COVID-19, enrolled during active disease. This sequence joins TRBV9 and TRBJ2-1, with D maybe TRBD2 (5 bases). Written as DNA, the CDR3 is TGTGCCAGCAGCCCCAAGCGGCTCCTATACAATGAGCAGTTCTTC. This codes for CASSPKRLLYNEQFF. Drawing the rest from reference TRBV9 and TRBJ2-1, the complete variable domain is DSGVTQTPKHLITATGQRVTLRCSPRSGDLSVYWYQQSLDQGLQFLIQYYNGEERAKGNILERFSAQQFPDLHSELNLSSLELGDSALYFCASSPKRLLYNEQFFGPGTRLTVL.